Listed below are T cell receptor beta chains from one sample, sequenced in a study of T cells in Graves' hyperthyroidism and ophthalmopathy. From the multiplex PCR reads, TCRdb called clonotypes with MiXCR, one entry per CDR3 protein. Of over 700,000 distinct CDR3 sequences in the sample, 35% were seen once. The specimen sequenced was blood. The receptors stem from a woman aged 40 to 49 with Graves' hyperthyroidism. CDR3s include the opening cysteine and the closing phenylalanine or tryptophan.

J: TRBJ1-2; V: TRBV6-2/TRBV6-3; CDR3: CASSYGTENYGYTF
J: TRBJ1-2; V: TRBV5-4; CDR3: CASSRPAGGVTHYGYTF
J: TRBJ1-2; V: TRBV7-2; CDR3: CASSLVGSSNYGYTF
J: TRBJ2-7; V: TRBV2; CDR3: CASSWVSEQYF
J: TRBJ2-6; V: TRBV5-1; CDR3: CASSLGVYVLTF
J: TRBJ1-3; V: TRBV15; CDR3: CATSPRVGLTSSGNTIYF
J: TRBJ1-1; V: TRBV13; CDR3: CASSPLGRDILNKAFF
J: TRBJ2-2; V: TRBV20-1; CDR3: CSARRAGTANTGELFF
J: TRBJ1-2; V: TRBV12-5; CDR3: CASGRQGSHGYTF
J: TRBJ1-2; V: TRBV7-2; CDR3: CASSPIGPYEGYTF
J: TRBJ2-5; V: TRBV11-2; CDR3: CASSLSLAGGDETQYF
J: TRBJ1-1; V: TRBV15; CDR3: CATSRDRGVNTEAFF
J: TRBJ2-3; V: TRBV7-9; CDR3: CASSQGAGGGTDTQYF
J: TRBJ2-2; V: TRBV7-2; CDR3: CAGGGQIYTGELFF
J: TRBJ1-5; V: TRBV19; CDR3: CASSDYRGNQPQHF
J: TRBJ2-6; V: TRBV7-9; CDR3: CASSSPGAVSGANVLTF
J: TRBJ2-5; V: TRBV5-1; CDR3: CASSLEGRGHETQYF
J: TRBJ2-5; V: TRBV10-2; CDR3: CASTLLDFQETQYF
J: .; V: TRBV7-8; CDR3: CASSLEDGAGIQYF
J: TRBJ2-5; V: TRBV7-9; CDR3: CASGGEEKETQYF
J: TRBJ2-7; V: TRBV29-1; CDR3: CSVEEKGLYEQYF
J: TRBJ2-7; V: TRBV7-8; CDR3: CASSPGTEVEQYF
J: TRBJ2-5; V: TRBV12-3/TRBV12-4; CDR3: CASSPGLGGETQYF
J: TRBJ2-7; V: TRBV15; CDR3: CATSGGGGTYEQYF
J: TRBJ2-7; V: TRBV12-3/TRBV12-4; CDR3: CASSLRIAGGEQYF
J: TRBJ1-2; V: TRBV19; CDR3: CASSIGTGRYGYTF
J: TRBJ2-5; V: TRBV7-2; CDR3: CASSLLAGGRETQYF
J: TRBJ2-7; V: TRBV19; CDR3: CASSPTAISYEQYF
J: TRBJ2-6; V: TRBV7-2; CDR3: CASSLQARSGANVLTF
J: TRBJ1-6; V: TRBV5-4; CDR3: CASSLRANYNSPLHF
J: TRBJ1-2; V: TRBV6-1; CDR3: CASSEATGIF
J: TRBJ1-1; V: TRBV7-2; CDR3: CASSLDRTGNTVAFF
J: TRBJ2-1; V: TRBV25-1; CDR3: CASPFPLCSYNEQFF
J: TRBJ2-5; V: TRBV29-1; CDR3: CSVEGRGLETQYF
J: TRBJ2-2; V: TRBV5-4; CDR3: CASTFFRGELFF
J: TRBJ2-5; V: TRBV5-4; CDR3: CASSFAQGQETQYF
J: TRBJ2-5; V: TRBV19; CDR3: CASTDTGGRETQYF
J: TRBJ2-1; V: TRBV10-2; CDR3: CASTSPWDEQFF
J: TRBJ2-2; V: TRBV7-2; CDR3: CASSLAGGPANTGELFF
J: TRBJ2-7; V: TRBV29-1; CDR3: CSVESAGENEQYF
J: TRBJ1-5; V: TRBV2; CDR3: CASVESGPNQPQHF
J: TRBJ2-5; V: TRBV10-3; CDR3: CAISPGEETQYF
J: TRBJ1-4; V: TRBV19; CDR3: CASSIGARNEKLFF
J: TRBJ1-4; V: TRBV14; CDR3: CASSQTGRLFF
J: TRBJ2-7; V: TRBV4-3; CDR3: CASSQDIGERTSEQYF
J: TRBJ1-2; V: TRBV14; CDR3: CASSQDYPGSYGYTF
J: TRBJ1-2; V: TRBV19; CDR3: CASSIGGGNYGYTF
J: TRBJ2-2; V: TRBV5-1; CDR3: CASSLDGNTGELFF
J: TRBJ1-2; V: TRBV10-3; CDR3: CAISESSGRDGYTF
J: TRBJ1-1; V: TRBV19; CDR3: CASSNQGRNTEAFF
J: TRBJ2-2; V: TRBV2; CDR3: CASRTGAGELFF
J: TRBJ2-5; V: TRBV12-3/TRBV12-4; CDR3: CASTTQGLAGVVETQYF
J: TRBJ1-5; V: TRBV2; CDR3: CASSVGGGYSNQPQHF
J: TRBJ1-1; V: TRBV3-1; CDR3: CASSAQTMNTEAFF